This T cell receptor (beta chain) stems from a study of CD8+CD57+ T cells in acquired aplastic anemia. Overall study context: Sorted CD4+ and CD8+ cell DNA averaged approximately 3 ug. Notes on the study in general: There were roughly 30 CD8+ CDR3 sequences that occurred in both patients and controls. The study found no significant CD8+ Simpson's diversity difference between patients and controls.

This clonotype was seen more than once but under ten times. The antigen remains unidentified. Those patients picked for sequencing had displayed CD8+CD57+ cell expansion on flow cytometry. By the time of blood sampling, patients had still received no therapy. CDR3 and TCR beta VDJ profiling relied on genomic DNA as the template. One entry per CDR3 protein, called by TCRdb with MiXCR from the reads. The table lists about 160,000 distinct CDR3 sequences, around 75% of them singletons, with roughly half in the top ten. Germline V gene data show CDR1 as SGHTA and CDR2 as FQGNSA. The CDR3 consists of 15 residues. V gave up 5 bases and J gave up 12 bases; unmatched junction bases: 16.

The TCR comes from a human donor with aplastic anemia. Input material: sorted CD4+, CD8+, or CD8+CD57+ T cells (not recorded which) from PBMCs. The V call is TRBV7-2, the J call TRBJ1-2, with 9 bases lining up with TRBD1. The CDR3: CASSPTGTGLTWDTF. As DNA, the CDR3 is TGTGCCAGCAGCCCGACCGGGACAGGGCTAACTTGGGACACCTTC.